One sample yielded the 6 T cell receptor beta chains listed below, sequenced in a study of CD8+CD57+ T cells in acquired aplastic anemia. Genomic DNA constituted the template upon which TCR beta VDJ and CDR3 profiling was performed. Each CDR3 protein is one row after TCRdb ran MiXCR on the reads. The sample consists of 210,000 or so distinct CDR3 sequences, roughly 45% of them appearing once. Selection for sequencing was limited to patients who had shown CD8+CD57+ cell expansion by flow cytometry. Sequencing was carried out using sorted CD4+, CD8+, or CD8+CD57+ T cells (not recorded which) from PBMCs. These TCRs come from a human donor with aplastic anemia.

CDR3 DNA sequence: TGTGCCAGCAGCCAAGATGTTGGGTCACCCCTCCACTTT. This codes for CASSQDVGSPLHF. The chain is built from TRBV7-3 and TRBJ1-6, with unresolved D. The CDR3 is made up of 13 amino acids. Germline V lookup: CDR1 SGHTA, CDR2 FQGTGA. V lost 5 bases and J 10 bases, leaving 12 bases between the germline ends.

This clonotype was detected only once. The CDR3 sequence: CSAPSGGGTQYF. CDR3 sequence (DNA): TGCAGTGCTCCCTCGGGGGGGGGGACGCAGTATTTT. The rearrangement links TRBV20-1 to TRBJ2-3; 8 nucleotides agree with TRBD2. V lost 5 bases to trimming and J lost 9 bases; unmatched junction nucleotides: 7. From germline, CDR1 is DFQATT and CDR2 SNEGSKA (reference sequence). CDR3 size: 12 residues.

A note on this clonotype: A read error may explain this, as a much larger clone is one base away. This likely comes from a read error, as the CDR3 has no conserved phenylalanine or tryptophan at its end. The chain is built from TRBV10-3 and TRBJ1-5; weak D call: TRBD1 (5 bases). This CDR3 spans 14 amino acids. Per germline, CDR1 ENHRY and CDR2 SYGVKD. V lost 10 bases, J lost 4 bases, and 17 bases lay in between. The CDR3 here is CASSPGDRNQPQHL. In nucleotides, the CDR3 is TGTGCCAGCAGCCCGGGGGACCGTAATCAGCCCCAGCATCTT.

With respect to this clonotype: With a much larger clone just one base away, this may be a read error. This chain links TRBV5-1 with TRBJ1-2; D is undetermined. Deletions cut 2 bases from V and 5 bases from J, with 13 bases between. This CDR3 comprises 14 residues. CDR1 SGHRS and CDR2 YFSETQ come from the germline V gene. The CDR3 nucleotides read TGCGCCAGCAGCTTAGACATGGGCGGGTATGGCTACACCTTC. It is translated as CASSLDMGGYGYTF. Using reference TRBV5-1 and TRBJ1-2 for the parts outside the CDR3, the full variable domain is KAGVTQTPRYLIKTRGQQVTLSCSPISGHRSVSWYQQTPGQGLQFLFEYFSETQRNKGNFPGRFSGRQFSNSRSEMNVSTLELGDSALYLCASSLDMGGYGYTFGSGTRLTVV.

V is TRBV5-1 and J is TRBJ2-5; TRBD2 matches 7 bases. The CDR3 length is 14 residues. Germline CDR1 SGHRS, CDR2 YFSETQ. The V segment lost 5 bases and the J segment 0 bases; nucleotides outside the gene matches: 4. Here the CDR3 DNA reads TGCGCCAGCAGATCCGGGACTAACCAAGAGACCCAGTACTTC. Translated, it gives CASRSGTNQETQYF.

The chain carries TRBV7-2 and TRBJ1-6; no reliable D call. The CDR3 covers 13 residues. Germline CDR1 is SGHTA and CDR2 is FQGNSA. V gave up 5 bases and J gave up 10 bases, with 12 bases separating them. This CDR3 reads CASSPIGMSPLHF. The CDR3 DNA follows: TGTGCCAGCAGCCCCATAGGAATGTCACCCCTCCACTTT. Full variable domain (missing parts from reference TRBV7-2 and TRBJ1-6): GAGVSQSPSNKVTEKGKDVELRCDPISGHTALYWYRQSLGQGLEFLIYFQGNSAPDKSGLPSDRFSAERTGGSVSTLTIQRTQQEDSAVYLCASSPIGMSPLHFGNGTRLTVT.